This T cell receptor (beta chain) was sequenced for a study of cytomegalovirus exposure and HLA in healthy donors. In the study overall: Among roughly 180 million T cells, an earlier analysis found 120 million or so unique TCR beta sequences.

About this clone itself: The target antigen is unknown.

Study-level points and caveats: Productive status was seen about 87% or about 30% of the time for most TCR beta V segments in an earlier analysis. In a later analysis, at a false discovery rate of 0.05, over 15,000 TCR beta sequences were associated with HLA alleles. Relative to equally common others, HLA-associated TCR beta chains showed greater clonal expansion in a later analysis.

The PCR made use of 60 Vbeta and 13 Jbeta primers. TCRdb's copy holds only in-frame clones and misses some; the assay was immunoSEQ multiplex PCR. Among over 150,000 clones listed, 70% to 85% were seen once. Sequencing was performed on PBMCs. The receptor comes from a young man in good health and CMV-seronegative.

Here the CDR3 reads CASSAGGGAFF. The CDR3 nucleotides read TGTGCCAGCAGTGCAGGCGGAGGGGCTTTCTTT. This chain connects TRBV6-6 to TRBJ1-1; unclear D gene. The V end was cut by 5 bases, the J end by 11 bases, with 12 bases between. The CDR3 extends over 11 amino acids. CDR1 MNHNY and CDR2 SVGAGI come from the germline V gene (reference sequence).